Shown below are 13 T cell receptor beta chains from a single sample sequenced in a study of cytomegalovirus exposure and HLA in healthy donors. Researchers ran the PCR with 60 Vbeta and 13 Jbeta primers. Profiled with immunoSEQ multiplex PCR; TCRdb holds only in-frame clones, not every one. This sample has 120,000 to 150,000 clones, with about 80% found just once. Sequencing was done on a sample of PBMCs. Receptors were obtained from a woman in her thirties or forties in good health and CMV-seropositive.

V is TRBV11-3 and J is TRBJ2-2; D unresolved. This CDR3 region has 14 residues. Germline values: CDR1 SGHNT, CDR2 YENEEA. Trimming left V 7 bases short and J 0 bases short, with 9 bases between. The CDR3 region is CASTMGTNTGELFF. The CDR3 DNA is TGTGCCAGCACCATGGGCACGAACACCGGGGAGCTGTTTTTT. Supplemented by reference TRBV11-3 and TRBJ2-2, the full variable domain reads EAGVVQSPRYKIIEKKQPVAFWCNPISGHNTLYWYLQNLGQGPELLIRYENEEAVDDSQLPKDRFSAERLKGVDSTLKIQPAELGDSAVYLCASTMGTNTGELFFGEGSRLTVL.

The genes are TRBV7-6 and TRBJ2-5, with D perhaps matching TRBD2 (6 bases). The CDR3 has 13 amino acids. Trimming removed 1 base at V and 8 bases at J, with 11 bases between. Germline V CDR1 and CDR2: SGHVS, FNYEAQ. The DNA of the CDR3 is TGTGCCAGCAGCTTAGGACCGGGGGACACCCAGTACTTC. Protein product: CASSLGPGDTQYF.

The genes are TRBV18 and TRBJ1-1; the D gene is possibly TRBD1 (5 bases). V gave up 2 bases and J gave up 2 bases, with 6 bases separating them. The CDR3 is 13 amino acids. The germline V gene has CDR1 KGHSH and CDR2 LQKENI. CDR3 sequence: CASSPDSNTEAFF. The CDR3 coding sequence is TGTGCCAGCTCACCAGACAGCAACACTGAAGCTTTCTTT.

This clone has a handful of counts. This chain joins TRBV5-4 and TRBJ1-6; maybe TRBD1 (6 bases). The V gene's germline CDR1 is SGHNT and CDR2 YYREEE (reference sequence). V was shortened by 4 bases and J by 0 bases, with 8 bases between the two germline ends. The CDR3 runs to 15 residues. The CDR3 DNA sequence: TGTGCCAGCAGCCCGGACAGCTCCTATAATTCACCCCTCCACTTT. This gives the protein CASSPDSSYNSPLHF.

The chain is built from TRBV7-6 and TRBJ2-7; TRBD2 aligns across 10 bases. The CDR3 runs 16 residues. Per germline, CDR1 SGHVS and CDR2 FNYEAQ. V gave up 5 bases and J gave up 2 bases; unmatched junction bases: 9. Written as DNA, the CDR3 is TGTGCCAGCAGCGAAGGTAGCGGGAGGTACACCTACGAGCAGTACTTC. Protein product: CASSEGSGRYTYEQYF. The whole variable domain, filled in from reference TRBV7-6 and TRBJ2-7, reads GAGVSQSPRYKVTKRGQDVALRCDPISGHVSLYWYRQALGQGPEFLTYFNYEAQQDKSGLPNDRFSAERPEGSISTLTIQRTEQRDSAMYRCASSEGSGRYTYEQYFGPGTRLTVT.

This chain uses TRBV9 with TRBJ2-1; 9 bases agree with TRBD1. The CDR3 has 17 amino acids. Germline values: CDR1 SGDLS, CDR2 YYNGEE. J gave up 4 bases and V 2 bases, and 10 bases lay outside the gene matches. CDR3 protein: CASSVRAGTGSYNEQFF. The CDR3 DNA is TGTGCCAGCAGCGTGCGGGCCGGGACAGGGTCTTACAATGAGCAGTTCTTC.

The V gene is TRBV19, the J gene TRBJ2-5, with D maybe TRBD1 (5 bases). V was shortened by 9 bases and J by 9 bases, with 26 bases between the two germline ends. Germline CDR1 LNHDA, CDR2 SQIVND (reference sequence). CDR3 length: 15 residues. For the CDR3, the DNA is TGTGCCAGCCGCCCTGGTCAGGCTGGGCAAGGGGCCCAGTACTTC. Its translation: CASRPGQAGQGAQYF.

DNA of the CDR3: TGTGCCAGCAGCTTAGATAGGTCTTCTGGGACAGGGAGTTACGAGCAGTACTTC. Its protein product is CASSLDRSSGTGSYEQYF. The chain links TRBV11-2 to TRBJ2-7; 9 nucleotides match TRBD1. J was trimmed by 4 bases and V by 0 bases; bases with no gene match: 13. This CDR3 has 18 amino acids. Germline V gene lookup returns CDR1 SGHAT and CDR2 FQNNGV. The variable domain in full, completed from reference TRBV11-2 and TRBJ2-7, reads EAGVAQSPRYKIIEKRQSVAFWCNPISGHATLYWYQQILGQGPKLLIQFQNNGVVDDSQLPKDRFSAERLKGVDSTLKIQPAKLEDSAVYLCASSLDRSSGTGSYEQYFGPGTRLTVT.

In DNA form, the CDR3 reads TGTGCCAGCAGTTTACCCCGCGGAGGGGAGCTGTTTTTT. It encodes CASSLPRGGELFF. This chain connects TRBV27 to TRBJ2-2; D is undetermined. CDR3 size: 13 residues. Germline-derived CDR1 and CDR2 are MNHEY and SMNVEV (reference sequence). Trimming stripped 2 bases from V and 8 bases from J, with 9 bases between.

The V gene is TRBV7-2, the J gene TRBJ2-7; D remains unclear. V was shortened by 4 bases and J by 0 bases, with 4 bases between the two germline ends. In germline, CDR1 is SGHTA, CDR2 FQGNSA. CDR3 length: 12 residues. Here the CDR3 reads CASSSYSYEQYF. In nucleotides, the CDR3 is TGTGCCAGCAGCTCTTACTCCTACGAGCAGTACTTC.

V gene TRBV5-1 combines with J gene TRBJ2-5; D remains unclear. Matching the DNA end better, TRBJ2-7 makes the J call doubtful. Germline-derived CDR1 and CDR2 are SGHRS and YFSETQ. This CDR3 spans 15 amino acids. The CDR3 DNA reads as TGCGCCAGCAGCTTGGAGAGCGCCGTATCCTACGAGCAGTACTTC. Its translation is CASSLESAVSYEQYF.

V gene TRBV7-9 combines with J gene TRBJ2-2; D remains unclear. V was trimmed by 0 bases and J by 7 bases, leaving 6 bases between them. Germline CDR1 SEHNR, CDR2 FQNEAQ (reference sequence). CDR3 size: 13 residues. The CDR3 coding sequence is TGTGCCAGCAGCTTAGCGAACGGCGGGGAGCTGTTTTTT. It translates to CASSLANGGELFF.

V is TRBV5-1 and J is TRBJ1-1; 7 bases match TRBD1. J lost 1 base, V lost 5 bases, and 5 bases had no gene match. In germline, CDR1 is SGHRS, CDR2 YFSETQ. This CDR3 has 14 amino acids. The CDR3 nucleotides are TGCGCCAGCAGGACAGGGAGCGGGAACACTGAAGCTTTCTTT. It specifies CASRTGSGNTEAFF.